These 27 T cell receptor beta chains came from one sample sequenced in a study of beta chain features in type 1 diabetes. Expressed TCRB transcripts got sequenced, as all isolated RNA was reverse transcribed. Some clones are missing from TCRdb's copy, which holds only in-frame ones; the method was immunoSEQ multiplex PCR. The top ten hold approximately 0.019% of the sample, which has approximately 340,000 clones, roughly 16% seen once. The specimen sequenced was naive CD4+ T cells from blood. All receptors come from a woman in her late teens or twenties in good health.

This clone came up a few times. The J gene is TRBJ1-1, the V gene TRBV11-2; unclear D gene. V was pared by 1 base and J by 0 bases, with 9 bases between. The CDR3 has 15 amino acids. Germline assignment: CDR1 SGHAT and CDR2 FQNNGV. The DNA of the CDR3 is TGTGCCAGCAGCTTAGGTGGCAGTATGAACACTGAAGCTTTCTTT. Translation gives CASSLGGSMNTEAFF.

This clone turned up a few times. The chain employs TRBV6-5 and TRBJ1-4; D perhaps matches TRBD1 (5 bases). CDR1 and CDR2 (germline): MNHEY, SVGAGI. Trimming took off 6 bases at V and 4 bases at J, with 9 bases between the two ends. This CDR3 is 13 amino acids long. The CDR3 sequence: CASRFDSNEKLFF. DNA of the CDR3: TGTGCCAGCAGATTCGACAGTAATGAAAAACTGTTTTTT.

This chain links TRBV27 with TRBJ1-1; a weak D match, TRBD1 (5 bases). CDR3 length equals 15 residues. Trimming removed 5 bases at V and 1 base at J, with 14 bases between. Germline V gene sequence: CDR1 MNHEY, CDR2 SMNVEV (reference sequence). The CDR3 loop is CASSPWGTGNTEAFF. In DNA form, the CDR3 reads TGTGCCAGCAGTCCCTGGGGCACAGGGAACACTGAAGCTTTCTTT.

The J gene is TRBJ1-1, the V gene TRBV5-1; D uncertain. The CDR3 sequence is 15 residues long. V was trimmed by 3 bases and J by 1 base, leaving 13 bases between them. Germline CDR1 and CDR2: SGHRS and YFSETQ. Written as DNA, the CDR3 is TGCGCCAGCAGCTCGCGAGATGACAAGAACACTGAAGCTTTCTTT. This translates into CASSSRDDKNTEAFF.

The chain is built from TRBV30 and TRBJ1-2, with D unclear. This CDR3 is 15 amino acids long. The V end lost 0 bases, the J end lost 3 bases, and 14 bases lay between the germline ends. The germline CDR1 and CDR2 sequences are GTSNPN and SVGIG (reference sequence). As DNA, the CDR3 is TGTGCCTGGAGTGTGAACACCGCCCCTTACTATGGCTACACCTTC. Its protein is CAWSVNTAPYYGYTF.

This clone occurred a few times. V and J are TRBV30 and TRBJ2-6, with D possibly being TRBD2 (6 bases). The CDR3 contains 17 residues. Germline values: CDR1 GTSNPN, CDR2 SVGIG (reference sequence). V shed 2 bases and J shed 0 bases, with 14 bases lying between them. The CDR3 sequence is CAWSKERASSGANVLTF. DNA for the CDR3: TGTGCCTGGAGTAAGGAGCGGGCTTCCTCTGGGGCCAACGTCCTGACTTTC.

The V and J genes are TRBV5-4 and TRBJ2-7; tentatively, D is TRBD1 (6 bases). V gave up 2 bases and J gave up 3 bases, with 15 bases separating them. The CDR3 has 15 residues. Germline V gene data show CDR1 as SGHNT and CDR2 as YYREEE (reference sequence). As DNA, the CDR3 is TGTGCCAGCAGCTTTGGCAGGGGAAGAGACTACGAGCAGTACTTC. The encoded protein is CASSFGRGRDYEQYF.

This chain connects TRBV27 to TRBJ1-2; 9 bases align to TRBD1. CDR1 MNHEY and CDR2 SMNVEV come from the germline V gene (reference sequence). V lost 3 bases to trimming and J lost 4 bases; unmatched junction nucleotides: 6. CDR3 length: 15 residues. CDR3: CASSFIQGARYGYTF. CDR3 DNA: TGTGCCAGCAGTTTCATACAGGGGGCCCGCTATGGCTACACCTTC.

V usage is TRBV18 and J usage is TRBJ2-5; D uncertain. The germline V gene has CDR1 KGHSH and CDR2 LQKENI. With 3 bases removed from V and 11 bases from J, the gap between germline ends came to 16 bases. CDR3 length equals 13 residues. CDR3 protein: CASSPPSLQDQYF. The CDR3 DNA follows: TGTGCCAGCTCACCCCCCTCTCTCCAGGATCAGTACTTC.

The V and J genes are TRBV11-2 and TRBJ2-5, with D perhaps TRBD1 (6 bases). The CDR3 extends over 14 amino acids. Germline V gene data show CDR1 as SGHAT and CDR2 as FQNNGV. Trimming pared 5 bases from V and 1 base from J, leaving 11 bases between. The CDR3 reads CASSAGTPQETQYF. DNA of the CDR3: TGTGCCAGCAGCGCCGGGACACCCCAAGAGACCCAGTACTTC.

DNA of the CDR3: TGTGCCAGCAGCCAAGATTCAGGGTTGAGCACAGATACGCAGTATTTT. Translating it yields CASSQDSGLSTDTQYF. The chain carries TRBV4-2 and TRBJ2-3; the D gene is possibly TRBD1 (5 bases). The CDR3 contains 16 residues. Germline V gene data show CDR1 as LGHNA and CDR2 as YNFKEQ. V was shortened by 0 bases and J by 0 bases, with 10 bases between the two germline ends.

The sample holds a few counts of this clone. The chain links TRBV19 to TRBJ2-3; maybe TRBD2 (5 bases). V dropped 3 bases and J dropped 4 bases, with 14 bases sitting between them. The CDR3 is 15 amino acids. The germline CDR1 and CDR2 sequences are LNHDA and SQIVND (reference sequence). This chain's CDR3 is CASSMRAGASDTQYF. The CDR3 nucleotides are TGTGCCAGTAGTATGAGGGCAGGAGCCTCAGATACGCAGTATTTT.

The J gene is TRBJ2-7, the V gene TRBV4-2; maybe TRBD2 (6 bases). Germline CDR1 is LGHNA and CDR2 is YNFKEQ. There are 15 residues in the CDR3. V lost 1 base to trimming and J lost 5 bases, with 15 bases between them. The CDR3: CASSQVVRRGDEQYF. The DNA for the CDR3 is TGTGCCAGCAGCCAAGTTGTAAGGAGGGGTGACGAGCAGTACTTC.

The chain combines TRBV30 with TRBJ2-3; 10 bases align to TRBD1. In germline, CDR1 is GTSNPN, CDR2 SVGIG (reference sequence). The CDR3 length is 13 residues. Written as DNA, the CDR3 is TGTGCTGGGACAGGGGATAACACAGATACGCAGTATTTT. Translating gives CAGTGDNTDTQYF.

This clone was picked up a small number of times. This chain joins TRBV30 and TRBJ1-5; weak D call: TRBD1 (5 bases). This CDR3 contains 13 residues. The germline CDR1 and CDR2 sequences are GTSNPN and SVGIG (reference sequence). V dropped 4 bases and J dropped 1 base, with 8 bases sitting between them. Here the CDR3 DNA reads TGTGCCTGGAACTCAGGGAGCAATCAGCCCCAGCATTTT. Protein: CAWNSGSNQPQHF. The full variable domain, rest sourced from reference TRBV30 and TRBJ1-5, is SQTIHQWPATLVQPVGSPLSLECTVEGTSNPNLYWYRQAAGRGLQLLFYSVGIGQISSEVPQNLSASRPQDRQFILSSKKLLLSDSGFYLCAWNSGSNQPQHFGDGTRLSIL.

V is TRBV28 and J is TRBJ2-1, with D tentatively TRBD1 (6 bases). The CDR3 runs 14 residues. V was pared by 5 bases and J by 9 bases, with 17 bases between. CDR1 MDHEN and CDR2 SYDVKM come from the germline V gene. CDR3 protein: CASSPQDLGGEQFF. CDR3 in DNA: TGTGCCAGCAGTCCCCAAGACTTAGGGGGTGAGCAGTTCTTC.

The J gene is TRBJ1-1, the V gene TRBV29-1; TRBD1 matches 10 bases. With V trimmed by 7 bases and J by 4 bases, 6 bases remained unmatched. In germline, CDR1 is SQVTM, CDR2 ANQGSEA. The CDR3 totals 13 residues. The CDR3 DNA is TGCAGCGCAATGACAGGGGGCTTCACTGAAGCTTTCTTT. Translation: CSAMTGGFTEAFF.

The chain employs TRBV7-2 and TRBJ2-1; 9 bases map to TRBD2. V shed 4 bases and J 7 bases; nucleotides not matched to a gene: 8. The CDR3 is made up of 15 amino acids. In germline, CDR1 is SGHTA, CDR2 FQGNSA. CDR3 amino acids: CASSSLAGVINEQFF. The DNA for the CDR3 is TGTGCCAGCAGCTCCTTAGCGGGGGTAATAAATGAGCAGTTCTTC.

This clone was observed a handful of times. The V and J genes are TRBV30 and TRBJ2-2, with a tentative D call TRBD1 (6 bases). Trimming stripped 5 bases from V and 6 bases from J, with 7 bases between. The germline gives CDR1 GTSNPN, CDR2 SVGIG (reference sequence). This CDR3 is 11 amino acids long. CDR3 amino acids: CAWQGPGELFF. The CDR3 DNA follows: TGTGCCTGGCAGGGGCCCGGGGAGCTGTTTTTT.

This clone was detected only a few times. V gene TRBV5-1 combines with J gene TRBJ2-1, with D possibly being TRBD1 (6 bases). Per germline, CDR1 SGHRS and CDR2 YFSETQ. This CDR3 region has 15 residues. The V and J ends lost 7 bases and 0 bases respectively, with 14 bases between them. CDR3 amino acids: CASRTDTSSYNEQFF. The CDR3 nucleotides read TGCGCCAGCCGGACAGACACCAGCTCCTACAATGAGCAGTTCTTC.

The sample holds a few counts of this clone. The chain links TRBV4-1 to TRBJ2-1; perhaps TRBD2 as D (5 bases). Trimming took off 0 bases at V and 0 bases at J, with 15 bases between the two ends. Germline CDR1 and CDR2: MGHRA and YSYEKL. The CDR3 sequence is 18 residues long. CDR3 nucleotides: TGCGCCAGCAGCCAAGAGATCGGGCTAGGGAGCTCCTACAATGAGCAGTTCTTC. Translation: CASSQEIGLGSSYNEQFF.

This clone was observed a handful of times. The chain has TRBV4-1 and TRBJ2-1; 11 bases map to TRBD1. J gave up 7 bases and V 5 bases, and 4 bases lay outside the gene matches. The CDR3 contains 14 residues. Germline loops: CDR1 MGHRA, CDR2 YSYEKL. CDR3 protein: CASSTGTGGNEQFF. CDR3 nucleotide sequence: TGCGCCAGCAGCACCGGGACAGGGGGGAATGAGCAGTTCTTC.

This chain joins TRBV28 and TRBJ2-5; D gene ambiguous. Germline V gives CDR1 MDHEN, CDR2 SYDVKM. V was pared by 8 bases and J by 0 bases, with 16 bases between. The CDR3 totals 15 residues. The chain's CDR3 is CASLPGSTNQETQYF. As DNA, the CDR3 is TGTGCCAGCCTACCAGGATCGACGAACCAAGAGACCCAGTACTTC.

The chain joins TRBV9 to TRBJ2-2; no firm D call. V lost 7 bases, J lost 0 bases, and 7 bases lay in between. The CDR3 has 13 residues. Germline V gene sequence: CDR1 SGDLS, CDR2 YYNGEE. The CDR3 region has the DNA TGTGCCAGCCGCACAGCGAACACCGGGGAGCTGTTTTTT. Its protein product is CASRTANTGELFF. The whole variable domain, filled in from reference TRBV9 and TRBJ2-2, reads DSGVTQTPKHLITATGQRVTLRCSPRSGDLSVYWYQQSLDQGLQFLIQYYNGEERAKGNILERFSAQQFPDLHSELNLSSLELGDSALYFCASRTANTGELFFGEGSRLTVL.

The V and J genes are TRBV7-2 and TRBJ2-5, with a possible D match to TRBD2 (6 bases). The germline CDR1 and CDR2 sequences are SGHTA and FQGNSA. The CDR3 extends over 15 amino acids. V was shortened by 2 bases and J by 5 bases, with 15 bases between the two germline ends. CDR3 coding DNA: TGTGCCAGCAGCTTAAATCCGCCTGGGGGGGAGACCCAGTACTTC. This gives the protein CASSLNPPGGETQYF.

In its sample, this clone was seen a few times. This rearrangement joins TRBV19 to TRBJ2-4, with D possibly being TRBD1 (6 bases). There are 14 residues in the CDR3. Germline V gene sequence: CDR1 LNHDA, CDR2 SQIVND (reference sequence). V was clipped by 7 bases and J by 7 bases, with 17 bases between them. The CDR3 region is CASTPGDGVNIQYF. CDR3 bases: TGTGCCAGTACTCCAGGGGACGGGGTTAACATTCAGTACTTC.

The CDR3 DNA follows: TGTGCCAGTAGTCTTCCAGGGAACTATGGCTACACCTTC. It yields the protein CASSLPGNYGYTF. The rearrangement uses TRBV19 and TRBJ1-2; D perhaps matches TRBD1 (5 bases). V shed 5 bases and J shed 2 bases, with 9 bases lying between them. Per the germline V gene, CDR1 is LNHDA and CDR2 is SQIVND (reference sequence). The CDR3 length is 13 residues. Full variable domain (outside the CDR3, taken from reference TRBV19 and TRBJ1-2): DGGITQSPKYLFRKEGQNVTLSCEQNLNHDAMYWYRQDPGQGLRLIYYSQIVNDFQKGDIAEGYSVSREKKESFPLTVTSAQKNPTAFYLCASSLPGNYGYTFGSGTRLTVV.